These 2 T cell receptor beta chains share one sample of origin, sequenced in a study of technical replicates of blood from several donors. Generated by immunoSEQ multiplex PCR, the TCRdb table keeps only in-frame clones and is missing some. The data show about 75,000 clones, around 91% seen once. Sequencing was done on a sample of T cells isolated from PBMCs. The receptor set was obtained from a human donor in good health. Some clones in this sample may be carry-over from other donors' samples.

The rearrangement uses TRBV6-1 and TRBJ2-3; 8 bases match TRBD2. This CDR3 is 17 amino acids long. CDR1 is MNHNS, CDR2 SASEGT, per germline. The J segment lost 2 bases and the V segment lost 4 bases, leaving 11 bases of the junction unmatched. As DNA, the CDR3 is TGTGCCAGCAGTGGCAGTGGAACTAGCGGACTCACAGATACGCAGTATTTT. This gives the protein CASSGSGTSGLTDTQYF.

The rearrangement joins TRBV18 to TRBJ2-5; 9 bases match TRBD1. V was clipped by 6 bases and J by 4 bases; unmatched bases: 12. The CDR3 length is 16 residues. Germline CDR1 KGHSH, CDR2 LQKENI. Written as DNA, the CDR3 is TGTGCCAGCTCTCCCGACAGGGGGAGGGTCGTAGAGACCCAGTACTTC. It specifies CASSPDRGRVVETQYF.